The next 25 T cell receptor beta chains were all read from a single sample in a study of T-cell memory formation after mild COVID-19. Via MiXCR, TCRdb re-called the 5' RACE reads, giving one row per CDR3 protein. The sample contains 100,000 or so distinct CDR3 sequences, 8.5% to 14% of which appear only once. The source material was PBMCs or a T cell subset sorted from them (not recorded which). The receptors stem from a man between 18 and 29 years old who had mild COVID-19 (a few samples of this study predate the infection). Cell type and time point are not known.

This chain joins TRBV6-5 and TRBJ1-6; D unresolved. Trimming removed 0 bases from V and 7 bases from J, with 10 bases in between. This CDR3 comprises 15 residues. Germline CDR1 reads MNHEY; CDR2 reads SVGAGI. Here the CDR3 DNA reads TGTGCCAGCAGTTACTCAGGGAACGTCAATTCACCCCTCCACTTT. Translated, it gives CASSYSGNVNSPLHF.

This clonotype was picked up many times. This chain connects TRBV27 to TRBJ2-1; D perhaps matches TRBD1 (6 bases). Per germline, CDR1 MNHEY and CDR2 SMNVEV (reference sequence). Trimming removed 9 bases at V and 0 bases at J, with 12 bases between. This CDR3 is 14 amino acids long. CDR3: CASSRTASYNEQFF. The CDR3 DNA reads as TGTGCCAGTTCAAGGACAGCCTCCTACAATGAGCAGTTCTTC.

The J gene is TRBJ2-6, the V gene TRBV24-1; a weak D match, TRBD1 (6 bases). Germline CDR1 is KGHDR and CDR2 is SFDVKD. Trimming stripped 3 bases from V and 0 bases from J, with 11 bases between. The CDR3 covers 17 residues. CDR3 protein: CATSDGDMSSGANVLTF. The CDR3 DNA reads as TGTGCCACCAGTGATGGGGACATGAGCTCTGGGGCCAACGTCCTGACTTTC.

The chain is built from TRBV12-3 or TRBV12-4 and TRBJ2-1, with D perhaps TRBD1 (5 bases). V was shortened by 10 bases and J by 7 bases, with 14 bases between the two germline ends. The length of the CDR3 is 12 residues. The CDR3 nucleotides are TGTGCCACTAAACACAGGAGAAATGAGCAGTTCTTC. Its protein is CATKHRRNEQFF.

The chain recombines TRBV11-2 with TRBJ2-5, with 7 nucleotides matching TRBD2. The CDR3 spans 14 residues. V was clipped by 3 bases and J by 2 bases; unmatched bases: 3. CDR1 is SGHAT and CDR2 is FQNNGV in the germline V gene. The CDR3 sequence: CASSLLAVQETQYF. The CDR3 DNA sequence: TGTGCCAGCAGCTTGCTAGCGGTACAAGAGACCCAGTACTTC. Looking up the rest from reference TRBV11-2 and TRBJ2-5 gives the full variable domain: EAGVAQSPRYKIIEKRQSVAFWCNPISGHATLYWYQQILGQGPKLLIQFQNNGVVDDSQLPKDRFSAERLKGVDSTLKIQPAKLEDSAVYLCASSLLAVQETQYFGPGTRLLVL.

This clonotype was seen a handful of times. The J gene is TRBJ2-1, the V gene TRBV19; 11 bases match TRBD1. The V segment lost 3 bases and the J segment 8 bases; nucleotides outside the gene matches: 6. The CDR3 sequence is 15 residues long. Per the germline V gene, CDR1 is LNHDA and CDR2 is SQIVND (reference sequence). CDR3 region: CASSIWTGGIDEQFF. The CDR3 DNA is TGTGCCAGTAGTATTTGGACAGGGGGCATCGATGAGCAGTTCTTC.

This clonotype was found many times. The chain is built from TRBV7-2 and TRBJ2-3; the match to TRBD1 covers 7 bases. The J segment lost 5 bases and the V segment lost 4 bases, leaving 9 bases of the junction unmatched. The length of the CDR3 is 15 residues. The germline gives CDR1 SGHTA, CDR2 FQGNSA. The CDR3 here is CASSSSGGIGDTQYF. CDR3 nucleotide sequence: TGTGCCAGCAGCTCATCAGGGGGAATCGGAGATACGCAGTATTTT.

The chain is built from TRBV7-9 and TRBJ2-7; 8 bases align to TRBD1. Per the germline V gene, CDR1 is SEHNR and CDR2 is FQNEAQ (reference sequence). After removal of 5 bases from V and 5 bases from J, the junction contained 8 bases not matched to a gene. CDR3 size: 14 residues. CDR3 sequence: CASSPDRGRNEQYV. The CDR3 DNA is TGTGCCAGCAGCCCAGACAGGGGTCGGAACGAGCAGTACGTC.

This clonotype came up a few times. V usage is TRBV11-2 and J usage is TRBJ2-6, with D tentatively TRBD1 or TRBD2 (5 bases each). Trimming removed 5 bases at V and 0 bases at J, with 20 bases between. The CDR3 is 19 residues long. Per germline, CDR1 SGHAT and CDR2 FQNNGV. CDR3 residues: CASSVIGTGLDSGANVLTF. For the CDR3, the DNA is TGTGCCAGCAGCGTGATAGGTACAGGACTCGACTCTGGGGCCAACGTCCTGACTTTC.

This clonotype has a count of ten or more. As DNA, the CDR3 is TGTGCCAGCAGCCATTACAGGGCTCAGCCCCAGCATTTT. Translated, it gives CASSHYRAQPQHF. The chain combines TRBV3-1 with TRBJ1-5; tentative D call: TRBD1 (6 bases). V was clipped by 3 bases and J by 6 bases, with 9 bases between them. In germline, CDR1 is LGHDT, CDR2 YNNKEL (reference sequence). The CDR3 extends over 13 amino acids.

This clonotype has ten or more counts. The rearrangement uses TRBV7-9 and TRBJ2-7; 12 bases align to TRBD1. Per the germline V gene, CDR1 is SEHNR and CDR2 is FQNEAQ (reference sequence). V lost 4 bases and J lost 4; bases outside the gene matches: 5. The CDR3 runs to 15 residues. The CDR3 bases are TGTGCCAGCAGCTCCCCGGGACAGGGGGCATACGAGCAGTACTTC. Protein product: CASSSPGQGAYEQYF.

Only a few counts were recorded for this clonotype. V and J are TRBV7-8 and TRBJ1-1; a possible D gene is TRBD1 (5 bases). CDR1 and CDR2 (germline): SGHVS, FQNEAQ. There are 15 residues in the CDR3. V shed 3 bases and J shed 0 bases, with 11 bases lying between them. CDR3 protein: CASSFLGGMNTEAFF. As DNA, the CDR3 is TGTGCCAGCAGCTTCCTCGGGGGGATGAACACTGAAGCTTTCTTT.

The chain uses TRBV11-2 and TRBJ2-1; maybe TRBD1 (5 bases). The germline gives CDR1 SGHAT, CDR2 FQNNGV. The V end was cut by 1 base, the J end by 7 bases, with 11 bases between. This CDR3 has 14 amino acids. In nucleotides, the CDR3 is TGTGCCAGCAGCTTAGGGGGTAGGGGAAATGAGCAGTTCTTC. Protein sequence: CASSLGGRGNEQFF.

V and J are TRBV29-1 and TRBJ2-7, with 7 nucleotides matching TRBD1. Germline V gene sequence: CDR1 SQVTM, CDR2 ANQGSEA. The CDR3 has 13 amino acids. V trimming: 3 bases; J trimming: 3 bases; junction bases outside the gene matches: 5. CDR3 DNA sequence: TGCAGCGTTGACCAAACAGGGGACTACGAGCAGTACTTC. Protein product: CSVDQTGDYEQYF.

This clonotype was observed a single time. The chain recombines TRBV13 with TRBJ1-2; D is possibly TRBD1 (5 bases). The CDR3 contains 15 residues. Germline CDR1 reads PRHDT; CDR2 reads FYEKMQ (reference sequence). Trimming pared 5 bases from V and 0 bases from J, leaving 13 bases between. The CDR3, as DNA: TGTGCCAGCAGCACGGGACCGCTTGCTAACTATGGCTACACCTTC. This translates into CASSTGPLANYGYTF.

This clonotype was recorded a few times. The V call is TRBV6-6, the J call TRBJ2-7; D not certain. Germline V CDR1 and CDR2: MNHNY, SVGAGI (reference sequence). This CDR3 spans 14 amino acids. V was trimmed by 0 bases and J by 3 bases, leaving 9 bases between them. The CDR3 reads CASSYSAVLYEQYV. CDR3 coding DNA: TGTGCCAGCAGTTACTCGGCAGTCCTCTACGAGCAGTACGTC.

This clonotype turned up a few times. The CDR3 bases are TGTGCCAGCAGCGTGGGCGGAGGGCTTGGGAATGAGCAGTTCTTC. Protein sequence: CASSVGGGLGNEQFF. This chain uses TRBV9 with TRBJ2-1; D is perhaps TRBD2 (6 bases). CDR1 is SGDLS and CDR2 is YYNGEE in the germline V gene. Trimming shortened V by 2 bases and J by 7 bases, and 16 bases separated the two germline ends. This CDR3 has 15 amino acids.

This clonotype was seen only a few times. V usage is TRBV3-1 and J usage is TRBJ2-1; TRBD2 might be the D (7 bases). Germline CDR1 is LGHDT and CDR2 is YNNKEL (reference sequence). The CDR3 is 15 amino acids. Between the trimmed V and J ends, which lost 1 base and 9 bases, there was a span of 16 bases. This CDR3 is CASSQVIGGVVEQFF. In nucleotides, the CDR3 is TGTGCCAGCAGCCAAGTAATAGGGGGGGTAGTTGAGCAGTTCTTC.

The V gene is TRBV12-3 or TRBV12-4, the J gene TRBJ2-2, with D uncertain. The CDR3 spans 13 residues. V lost 5 bases and J lost 4, with 8 bases in between. The DNA of the CDR3 is TGTGCCAGCAGTATAACTGGCACCGGGGAGCTGTTTTTT. This sequence encodes CASSITGTGELFF.

The sample holds many counts of this clonotype. The CDR3 sequence is CARDASGGASEQYV. DNA of the CDR3: TGCGCCAGAGACGCTAGCGGGGGGGCCTCCGAGCAGTACGTC. The chain has TRBV4-1 and TRBJ2-7, with 12 bases aligning to TRBD2. The J segment lost 6 bases and the V segment lost 9 bases, leaving 9 bases of the junction unmatched. The CDR3 is 14 amino acids. Germline V gene sequence: CDR1 MGHRA, CDR2 YSYEKL.

This chain connects TRBV4-1 to TRBJ1-5, with 9 bases aligning to TRBD1. Trimming removed 0 bases from V and 5 bases from J; junction bases left unmatched: 14. This CDR3 has 19 amino acids. Per the germline V gene, CDR1 is MGHRA and CDR2 is YSYEKL. The CDR3 loop is CASSQDLSGSGQGHQPQHF. CDR3 coding DNA: TGCGCCAGCAGCCAAGATCTTTCAGGGTCGGGACAGGGACATCAGCCCCAGCATTTT.

This clonotype was recorded a few times. V and J are TRBV6-2 or TRBV6-3 and TRBJ2-7; tentative D call: TRBD2 (5 bases). The CDR3 runs to 14 residues. The germline CDR1 and CDR2 sequences are MNHEY and SVGEGT. V lost 6 bases and J lost 2, with 14 bases in between. The CDR3 region has the DNA TGTGCCAGCAGAGCTACGGGGAACCCCTACGAGCAGTACGTC. Translation: CASRATGNPYEQYV.

This clonotype occurred a few times. This chain joins TRBV6-5 and TRBJ1-2, with D perhaps matching TRBD1 (5 bases). Germline V lookup: CDR1 MNHEY, CDR2 SVGAGI. This CDR3 has 15 amino acids. V was trimmed by 4 bases and J by 0 bases, leaving 12 bases between them. The CDR3 DNA sequence: TGTGCCAGCAGTTCCCGACAGACTTCTAACTATGGCTACACCTTC. Its translation: CASSSRQTSNYGYTF.

This clonotype was seen a handful of times. The chain carries TRBV7-8 and TRBJ2-5; D not resolved. Between the trimmed V and J ends, which lost 3 bases and 1 base, there was a span of 9 bases. The CDR3 sequence is 14 residues long. Germline V gives CDR1 SGHVS, CDR2 FQNEAQ. The CDR3 sequence: CASSLGLVQETQYF. For the CDR3, the DNA is TGTGCCAGCAGCTTGGGCCTAGTCCAAGAGACCCAGTACTTC.

This clonotype was counted only a few times. The chain recombines TRBV2 with TRBJ2-2; 8 nucleotides match TRBD1. This CDR3 contains 15 residues. Germline V lookup: CDR1 SNHLY, CDR2 FYNNEI. Unmatched junction bases numbered 11, after V lost 10 bases and J lost 4 bases. The CDR3 DNA follows: TGTGCCACGGACAGGGTTTTCCCCCGCACCGGGGAGCTGTTTTTT. Its translation: CATDRVFPRTGELFF.